The count of the clone carrying this T cell receptor beta chain is one. Its antigen is currently unknown. V trimming: 6 bases; J trimming: 0 bases; junction bases outside the gene matches: 1. There are 12 residues in the CDR3. The germline V gene has CDR1 SQVTM and CDR2 ANQGSEA. Time point reported: after dendritic cell vaccination, including at tumor progression/relapse. Only patients with spare fresh-frozen tumor and over two years of follow-up were included. All glioblastoma patients lacked an isocitrate dehydrogenase mutation. Method: immunoSEQ multiplex PCR; TCRdb's copy keeps in-frame clones and lacks some. The sample records more than 75,000 clones, around 86% being singletons. The data derive from a study of glioma-infiltrating T cells after dendritic cell vaccination. The study, taken as a whole, reports: Complete blood and tumor specimen sets were limited to few patients.

V is TRBV29-1 and J is TRBJ1-1; 7 bases match TRBD1. The TCR sequence derives from a human donor with glioblastoma. The source material was blood, sampled after dendritic cell vaccination. In DNA form, the CDR3 reads TGCAGCGTACAGGGGATGAACACTGAAGCTTTCTTT. Translation gives CSVQGMNTEAFF.